One and the same sample provided the 22 T cell receptor beta chains below, sequenced in a study of blood T cell repertoires in COVID-19. Clones were sequenced by immunoSEQ multiplex PCR, and TCRdb holds only the in-frame ones, with some missing. The repertoire has some 150,000 clones, about 83% of them found once; the top ten carry more than 5%. Material for sequencing was PBMCs or T cells enriched from blood (not recorded which). Receptors originate from a woman in her fifties or sixties who had been exposed to COVID-19.

The chain links TRBV20-1 to TRBJ2-1, with TRBD2 matching over 9 bases. Germline loops: CDR1 DFQATT, CDR2 SNEGSKA (reference sequence). The CDR3 spans 15 residues. The CDR3 DNA reads as TGCAGCTCTAGTCTTGCGGGGGGGCGTGGTAATGAGCAGTTCTTC. Translation gives CSSSLAGGRGNEQFF.

V usage is TRBV6-5 and J usage is TRBJ2-2, with 7 bases matching TRBD2. The CDR3 is made up of 14 amino acids. V trimming: 4 bases; J trimming: 4 bases; junction bases outside the gene matches: 3. CDR1 MNHEY and CDR2 SVGAGI come from the germline V gene. In DNA, the CDR3 is TGTGCCAGCAGTTCCGGGGGGAGCACCGGGGAGCTGTTTTTT. Protein: CASSSGGSTGELFF.

The CDR3, as DNA: TGTGCCAGCAGCTTAACCGGAGCGGGTGCTCTAGCAAACACCATATATTTT. It specifies CASSLTGAGALANTIYF. V and J are TRBV7-2 and TRBJ1-3; no definite D call. The CDR3 has 17 residues. Germline lookup yields CDR1 SGHTA and CDR2 FQGNSA. V was shortened by 2 bases and J by 6 bases, with 20 bases between the two germline ends.

This sequence joins TRBV2 and TRBJ2-1; 12 nucleotides agree with TRBD2. V shed 4 bases and J 5 bases; nucleotides not matched to a gene: 6. This CDR3 is built from 16 residues. Germline-derived CDR1 and CDR2 are SNHLY and FYNNEI. CDR3 in amino acids: CASSGVTSGSDNEQFF. CDR3 in DNA: TGTGCCAGCAGTGGGGTGACTAGCGGGAGTGACAATGAGCAGTTCTTC.

The table lists this clone with many counts. The chain has TRBV6-4 and TRBJ2-3, with 16 bases aligning to TRBD2. Germline values: CDR1 MRHNA, CDR2 SNTAGT. Trimming took 3 bases from V and 4 from J; bases not matched to a gene: 1. The CDR3 loop spans 16 amino acids. CDR3 in DNA: TGTGCCAGCAGTGAGGGACTAGCGGGAGGGCCAGATACGCAGTATTTT. Protein product: CASSEGLAGGPDTQYF.

The J gene is TRBJ2-5, the V gene TRBV7-2; maybe TRBD2 (5 bases). The CDR3 has 15 amino acids. V was pared by 2 bases and J by 5 bases, with 15 bases between. Germline CDR1 reads SGHTA; CDR2 reads FQGNSA. The DNA of the CDR3 is TGTGCCAGCAGCTTATTTAAGGGAGAAAGGGAGACCCAGTACTTC. Translating gives CASSLFKGERETQYF.

The chain couples TRBV7-2 to TRBJ2-3; 9 bases line up with TRBD2. The CDR3 is 17 residues long. Germline loops: CDR1 SGHTA, CDR2 FQGNSA. V trimming: 1 base; J trimming: 3 bases; junction bases outside the gene matches: 8. This chain's CDR3 is CASSLGSGGRGTDTQYF. Written as DNA, the CDR3 is TGTGCCAGCAGCTTAGGGTCCGGCGGGAGGGGAACAGATACGCAGTATTTT.

The chain employs TRBV19 and TRBJ2-7, with 9 bases aligning to TRBD1. This CDR3 has 14 amino acids. From germline, CDR1 is LNHDA and CDR2 SQIVND (reference sequence). V trimming: 7 bases; J trimming: 0 bases; junction bases outside the gene matches: 4. CDR3 coding DNA: TGTGCCAGTAAGGGGACAGGGAGCTCCTACGAGCAGTACTTC. Protein sequence: CASKGTGSSYEQYF.

The rearrangement uses TRBV29-1 and TRBJ2-7, with D possibly TRBD2 on 6 matching bases. Germline-derived CDR1 and CDR2 are SQVTM and ANQGSEA. V was shortened by 7 bases and J by 0 bases, with 13 bases between the two germline ends. The CDR3 has 13 residues. CDR3 sequence (DNA): TGCAGCGCCCGGGGGTATAGCTCCTACGAGCAGTACTTC. It encodes CSARGYSSYEQYF.

The chain recombines TRBV5-1 with TRBJ2-1, with D maybe TRBD2 (6 bases). V lost 7 bases and J 2 bases, leaving 13 bases between the germline ends. Germline V gene lookup returns CDR1 SGHRS and CDR2 YFSETQ. The CDR3 is made up of 14 amino acids. In DNA form, the CDR3 reads TGCGCCAGCTGGCGGGATAGCACCTACAATGAGCAGTTCTTC. Translation gives CASWRDSTYNEQFF. The variable domain in full, completed from reference TRBV5-1 and TRBJ2-1, reads KAGVTQTPRYLIKTRGQQVTLSCSPISGHRSVSWYQQTPGQGLQFLFEYFSETQRNKGNFPGRFSGRQFSNSRSEMNVSTLELGDSALYLCASWRDSTYNEQFFGPGTRLTVL.

Worth noting for this clone: The identical CDR3 is also encoded by other nucleotide sequences in the sample. This chain joins TRBV27 and TRBJ1-1, with D possibly matching TRBD1 (5 bases). Germline V gene data show CDR1 as MNHEY and CDR2 as SMNVEV (reference sequence). V was cut by 2 bases and J by 2 bases, with 6 bases left in between. The CDR3 length is 13 residues. For the CDR3, the DNA is TGTGCCAGCAGTTTAAGGGGCAACACTGAAGCTTTCTTT. It encodes CASSLRGNTEAFF.

The chain couples TRBV5-5 to TRBJ1-2; 7 bases agree with TRBD1. V lost 4 bases and J lost 6; bases outside the gene matches: 6. The CDR3 loop spans 13 amino acids. The germline gives CDR1 SGHKS, CDR2 YYEKEE (reference sequence). The CDR3, as DNA: TGTGCCAGCAGCACGACAGGGTACGATGGCTACACCTTC. Amino acid sequence: CASSTTGYDGYTF.

The count of this clone is one. This rearrangement joins TRBV29-1 to TRBJ1-1; D is possibly TRBD1 (5 bases). The CDR3 is made up of 13 amino acids. CDR1 and CDR2 from the germline V gene are SQVTM and ANQGSEA. Trimming cost V 3 bases and J 1 base, with 9 bases left between them. CDR3: CSVDGGGNTEAFF. CDR3 DNA: TGCAGCGTTGACGGGGGAGGGAACACTGAAGCTTTCTTT.

The chain links TRBV7-2 to TRBJ1-3, with D perhaps TRBD1 (5 bases). V was shortened by 4 bases and J by 0 bases, with 13 bases between the two germline ends. The germline gives CDR1 SGHTA, CDR2 FQGNSA. The CDR3 has 16 residues. DNA of the CDR3: TGTGCCAGCAGCTATCAGGGTGCCCTCTCTGGAAACACCATATATTTT. It yields the protein CASSYQGALSGNTIYF. Based on the CDR3 plus reference TRBV7-2 and TRBJ1-3, the full variable domain is GAGVSQSPSNKVTEKGKDVELRCDPISGHTALYWYRQSLGQGLEFLIYFQGNSAPDKSGLPSDRFSAERTGGSVSTLTIQRTQQEDSAVYLCASSYQGALSGNTIYFGEGSWLTVV.

V usage is TRBV6-1 and J usage is TRBJ1-2; TRBD1 might be the D (6 bases). The V gene lost 2 bases and the J gene lost 6 bases, with 7 bases spanning the gap. Germline CDR1 is MNHNS and CDR2 is SASEGT. This CDR3 has 12 residues. CDR3 amino acids: CASSETGNGYTF. The CDR3 DNA sequence: TGTGCCAGCAGTGAAACAGGGAATGGCTACACCTTC.

The V call is TRBV9, the J call TRBJ2-5; 7 nucleotides match TRBD1. Germline V gives CDR1 SGDLS, CDR2 YYNGEE. The CDR3 length is 14 residues. After removal of 3 bases from V and 5 bases from J, the junction contained 7 bases not matched to a gene. The CDR3 region is CASSGPGQLETQYF. The CDR3 bases are TGTGCCAGCAGCGGACCGGGACAGCTGGAGACCCAGTACTTC.

The genes are TRBV9 and TRBJ2-1; 11 nucleotides match TRBD2. Losses at the gene ends were 0 bases for V and 3 bases for J; bases not matched to a gene: 8. Germline V gives CDR1 SGDLS, CDR2 YYNGEE. CDR3 length: 18 residues. The CDR3 region is CASSVASLAGGIYNEQFF. DNA of the CDR3: TGTGCCAGCAGCGTAGCAAGTCTAGCGGGAGGAATCTACAATGAGCAGTTCTTC.

The chain carries TRBV4-3 and TRBJ1-6, with D possibly being TRBD1 (6 bases). V lost 3 bases and J lost 0, with 9 bases in between. The CDR3 is 16 residues long. Germline assignment: CDR1 LGHNA and CDR2 YSLEER. CDR3 residues: CASSQGAASYNSPLHF. As DNA, the CDR3 is TGCGCCAGCAGCCAGGGGGCAGCCTCCTATAATTCACCCCTCCACTTT.

The chain joins TRBV7-9 to TRBJ2-1; 9 nucleotides line up with TRBD1. This CDR3 contains 15 residues. CDR1 and CDR2 (germline): SEHNR, FQNEAQ (reference sequence). Trimming at V came to 6 bases and at J to 6 bases, leaving 9 bases not matched to a gene. This CDR3 is CASSPRDRDLNEQFF. As DNA, the CDR3 is TGTGCCAGCAGTCCCCGGGACAGGGACCTCAATGAGCAGTTCTTC.

This clone has a single count. The V call is TRBV30, the J call TRBJ2-7; perhaps TRBD2 as D (5 bases). Germline V CDR1 and CDR2: GTSNPN, SVGIG (reference sequence). V lost 1 base and J 0 bases, leaving 16 bases between the germline ends. This CDR3 spans 16 amino acids. CDR3 coding DNA: TGTGCCTGGAGTGGGGGAGTTGTTGGAACCTCCTACGAGCAGTACTTC. Its protein is CAWSGGVVGTSYEQYF.

The V call is TRBV9, the J call TRBJ1-1, with D maybe TRBD1 (6 bases). CDR3 size: 16 residues. Germline V gene sequence: CDR1 SGDLS, CDR2 YYNGEE. V lost 0 bases and J lost 2, with 14 bases in between. The DNA of the CDR3 is TGTGCCAGCAGCGTAGGAATGTCAGGGGAAAACACTGAAGCTTTCTTT. Its translation: CASSVGMSGENTEAFF.

This chain links TRBV6-5 with TRBJ1-1; D possibly corresponds to TRBD1 (5 bases). Between the trimmed V and J ends, which lost 2 bases and 6 bases, there was a span of 13 bases. The CDR3 spans 14 residues. Germline V lookup: CDR1 MNHEY, CDR2 SVGAGI. The CDR3 sequence: CASSYGRGTAEAFF. Written as DNA, the CDR3 is TGTGCCAGCAGTTACGGAAGGGGTACCGCTGAAGCTTTCTTT.